The T cell receptor beta chain described here comes from a study of vaccination and CD4 T cells after COVID-19. Study information: Nasal swab PCR detected SARS-CoV-2 in convalescent patients; under 10 had mild disease, one severe. Investigators stimulated cells with overlapping spike peptides drawn from SARS-CoV-2, HCoV-NL63, HCoV-OC43 and HCoV-229E. Each post-COVID sample was drawn after diagnosis, and the median interval was approximately 92 days (range 35 to 161).

A word on this clonotype: Its cognate antigen is unknown.

An Oncomine TCR Beta short-read assay was used to sequence the DNA from cultured CD4+ T cells. Via MiXCR, TCRdb re-called the PCR reads, giving one row per CDR3 protein. The repertoire holds 14,000 to 15,000 distinct CDR3 sequences, 73% seen once, with approximately 11% in the top ten. Described treatment: approximately 11-day PBMC culture with coronavirus spike peptide pools or control peptides (ViraFEST assay). The CDR3 covers 15 residues. Germline values: CDR1 WNHNN, CDR2 SYGVQD (reference sequence). The V and J ends lost 3 bases and 5 bases respectively, with 16 bases between them. The receptor comes from a human donor who had recovered from COVID-19. The chain is built from TRBV10-1 and TRBJ2-5; possible D gene TRBD2, 6 bases. Material for sequencing was CD4+ T cells from blood, cultured in vitro. The CDR3 DNA sequence: TGCGCCAGCAGTGATGCGGGAAGCCCTCCCGAGACCCAGTACTTC. Translating gives CASSDAGSPPETQYF.